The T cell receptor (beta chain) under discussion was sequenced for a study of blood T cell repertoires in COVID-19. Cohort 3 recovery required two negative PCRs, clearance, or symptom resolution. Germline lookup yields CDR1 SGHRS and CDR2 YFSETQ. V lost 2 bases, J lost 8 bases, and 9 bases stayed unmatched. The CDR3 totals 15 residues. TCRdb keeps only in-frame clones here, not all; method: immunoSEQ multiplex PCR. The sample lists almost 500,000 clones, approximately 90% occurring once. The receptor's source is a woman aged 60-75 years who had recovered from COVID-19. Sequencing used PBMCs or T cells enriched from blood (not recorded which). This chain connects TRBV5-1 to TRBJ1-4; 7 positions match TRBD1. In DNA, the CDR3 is TGCGCCAGCAGCTTCGAGGGACAGAGCGGAGAAAAACTGTTTTTT. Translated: CASSFEGQSGEKLFF.